Listed below are T cell receptor beta chains from one sample, sequenced in a study of sequential checkpoint blockade in melanoma. Measured with immunoSEQ multiplex PCR; TCRdb has only the in-frame clones, and not every one. The sample consists of around 37,000 clones, 32% of them appearing once. The source was tumor tissue (inferred from file names), collected from a patient given nivolumab and ipilimumab in sequence. These receptors all come from a human donor with melanoma. Each CDR3 is given with its conserved first and last residue. The D gene is left open where the match is weak. For some rows the clone size is stated as once, few or many, or as a class when expanded; others skip it.

v_call: TRBV29-1
j_call: TRBJ2-2
d_call: NA
clone_size: NA
cdr3_length: 12
cdr3_aa: CSVEGGTGELFF
cdr3_nt: TGCAGCGTTGAGGGGGGAACCGGGGAGCTGTTTTTT

v_call: TRBV18
j_call: TRBJ1-3
d_call: NA
clone_size: NA
cdr3_length: 16
cdr3_aa: CASSPRGGQGGNTIYF
cdr3_nt: TGTGCCAGCTCACCACGGGGGGGACAAGGCGGAAACACCATATATTTT

v_call: TRBV29-1
j_call: TRBJ2-7
d_call: TRBD1
clone_size: NA
cdr3_length: 14
cdr3_aa: CSVQPGTGGHEQYF
cdr3_nt: TGCAGCGTCCAACCGGGGACAGGTGGGCACGAGCAGTACTTC

v_call: TRBV7-6
j_call: TRBJ1-2
d_call: TRBD1
clone_size: many
cdr3_length: 14
cdr3_aa: CASSLTDREEGYTF
cdr3_nt: TGTGCCAGCAGCTTAACCGACAGGGAGGAAGGCTACACCTTC

v_call: TRBV6-8
j_call: TRBJ2-7
d_call: NA
clone_size: few
cdr3_length: 14
cdr3_aa: CATQHPPLSSEQYF
cdr3_nt: TGTGCCACACAACACCCACCACTCTCGTCCGAGCAGTACTTC

v_call: TRBV7-6
j_call: TRBJ1-1
d_call: NA
clone_size: many
cdr3_length: 14
cdr3_aa: CASSLDGGSTEAFF
cdr3_nt: TGTGCCAGCAGCTTGGACGGGGGGTCCACTGAAGCTTTCTTT

v_call: TRBV11-3
j_call: TRBJ1-4
d_call: NA
clone_size: many
cdr3_length: 15
cdr3_aa: CASSFFLGGNEKLFF
cdr3_nt: TGTGCCAGCAGCTTTTTCCTCGGGGGGAATGAAAAACTGTTTTTT

v_call: TRBV15
j_call: TRBJ1-2
d_call: NA
clone_size: few
cdr3_length: 15
cdr3_aa: CATSRDRVSNYGYTF
cdr3_nt: TGTGCCACCAGCAGAGACAGGGTTTCAAACTATGGCTACACCTTC

v_call: TRBV9
j_call: TRBJ1-1
d_call: NA
clone_size: few
cdr3_length: 13
cdr3_aa: CASSAGRNTEAFF
cdr3_nt: TGTGCCAGCAGCGCCGGGAGGAACACTGAAGCTTTCTTT

v_call: TRBV15
j_call: TRBJ2-7
d_call: TRBD1
clone_size: NA
cdr3_length: 17
cdr3_aa: CATSRKTPGTGGYEQYF
cdr3_nt: TGTGCCACCAGCAGAAAAACCCCCGGGACAGGGGGATACGAGCAGTACTTC

v_call: TRBV28
j_call: TRBJ2-2
d_call: NA
clone_size: NA
cdr3_length: 15
cdr3_aa: CASSLASANTGELFF
cdr3_nt: TGTGCCAGCAGTCTGGCCTCGGCGAACACCGGGGAGCTGTTTTTT

v_call: TRBV11-3
j_call: TRBJ1-6
d_call: NA
clone_size: many
cdr3_length: 16
cdr3_aa: CASSLGREGGNSPLHF
cdr3_nt: TGTGCCAGCAGCTTGGGCCGGGAGGGGGGTAATTCACCCCTCCACTTT

v_call: TRBV6-8
j_call: TRBJ1-5
d_call: NA
clone_size: NA
cdr3_length: 15
cdr3_aa: CASSEVGGSNQPQHF
cdr3_nt: TGTGCCAGCAGTGAGGTCGGGGGGAGCAATCAGCCCCAGCATTTT

v_call: TRBV11-3
j_call: TRBJ2-2
d_call: NA
clone_size: few
cdr3_length: 15
cdr3_aa: CASSFSGGGTGELFF
cdr3_nt: TGTGCCAGCAGCTTTAGCGGAGGGGGCACCGGGGAGCTGTTTTTT

v_call: TRBV6-8
j_call: TRBJ1-4
d_call: NA
clone_size: NA
cdr3_length: 14
cdr3_aa: CAISGDGGSEKLFF
cdr3_nt: TGTGCCATCAGTGGCGATGGAGGGAGCGAAAAACTGTTTTTT

v_call: TRBV18
j_call: TRBJ1-5
d_call: NA
clone_size: NA
cdr3_length: 14
cdr3_aa: CASSPGTKTSPQHF
cdr3_nt: TGTGCCAGCTCACCAGGGACAAAAACGAGCCCCCAGCATTTT

v_call: TRBV19
j_call: TRBJ1-2
d_call: TRBD1
clone_size: NA
cdr3_length: 17
cdr3_aa: CASSIFGTGFAGYGYTF
cdr3_nt: TGTGCCAGTAGTATATTTGGGACAGGGTTCGCTGGCTATGGCTACACCTTC

v_call: TRBV5-1
j_call: TRBJ1-2
d_call: TRBD1
clone_size: NA
cdr3_length: 14
cdr3_aa: CASSFTGVPGGYTF
cdr3_nt: TGCGCCAGCAGCTTTACAGGGGTCCCAGGTGGCTACACCTTC

v_call: TRBV7-6
j_call: TRBJ2-5
d_call: TRBD1
clone_size: NA
cdr3_length: 16
cdr3_aa: CASSLVTGGPQETQYF
cdr3_nt: TGTGCCAGCAGCTTGGTTACAGGGGGCCCTCAAGAGACCCAGTACTTC

v_call: TRBV15
j_call: TRBJ2-5
d_call: NA
clone_size: NA
cdr3_length: 15
cdr3_aa: CATSRDSGWEETQYF
cdr3_nt: TGTGCCACCAGCAGAGATTCGGGTTGGGAAGAGACCCAGTACTTC

v_call: TRBV11-3
j_call: TRBJ2-7
d_call: TRBD1
clone_size: many
cdr3_length: 16
cdr3_aa: CASSSRLGTGFSEQYF
cdr3_nt: TGTGCCAGCAGCTCTCGGCTCGGGACAGGGTTCAGCGAGCAGTACTTC

v_call: TRBV10-3
j_call: TRBJ1-3
d_call: TRBD1
clone_size: few
cdr3_length: 15
cdr3_aa: CASRSGGDSGNTIYF
cdr3_nt: TGTGCCAGCCGATCAGGGGGCGACTCTGGAAACACCATATATTTT

v_call: TRBV23-1
j_call: TRBJ2-7
d_call: NA
clone_size: few
cdr3_length: 15
cdr3_aa: CASSQDWASSYEQYF
cdr3_nt: TGCGCCAGCAGCCAAGATTGGGCTAGCTCCTACGAGCAGTACTTC

v_call: TRBV14
j_call: TRBJ2-7
d_call: TRBD2
clone_size: once
cdr3_length: 17
cdr3_aa: CASSHGGSGRRLYEQYF
cdr3_nt: TGTGCCAGCAGCCATGGTGGTAGCGGGAGGAGACTTTACGAGCAGTACTTC

v_call: TRBV6-8
j_call: TRBJ1-2
d_call: NA
clone_size: NA
cdr3_length: 13
cdr3_aa: CASRSQANYGYTF
cdr3_nt: TGTGCCAGCAGATCCCAGGCTAACTATGGCTACACCTTC

v_call: TRBV19
j_call: TRBJ2-5
d_call: NA
clone_size: NA
cdr3_length: 12
cdr3_aa: CASSAGWETQYF
cdr3_nt: TGTGCCAGTAGTGCAGGGTGGGAGACCCAGTACTTC